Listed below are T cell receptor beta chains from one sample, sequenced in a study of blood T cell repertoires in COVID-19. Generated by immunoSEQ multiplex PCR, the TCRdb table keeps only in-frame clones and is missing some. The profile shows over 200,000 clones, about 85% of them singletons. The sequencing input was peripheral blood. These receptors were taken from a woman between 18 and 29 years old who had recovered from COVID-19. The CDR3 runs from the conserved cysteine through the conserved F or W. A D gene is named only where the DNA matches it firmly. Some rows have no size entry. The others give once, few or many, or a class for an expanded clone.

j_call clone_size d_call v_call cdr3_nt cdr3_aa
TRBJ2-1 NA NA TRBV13 TGTGCCAGCAGCTTAGAGGGGATTGCGCAGCGGTTCTTC CASSLEGIAQRFF
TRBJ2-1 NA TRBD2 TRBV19 TGTGCCAGTAGTATCCCGCTAGCGGGATCTAATGAGCAGTTCTTC CASSIPLAGSNEQFF
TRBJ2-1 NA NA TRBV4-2 TGTGCCAGCAGCAACCTAGCAGCCAATGAGCAGTTCTTC CASSNLAANEQFF
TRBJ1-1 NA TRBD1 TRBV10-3 TGTGCCATCAGTGAGTCGAGACCAGGGACAGAGAACACTGAAGCTTTCTTT CAISESRPGTENTEAFF
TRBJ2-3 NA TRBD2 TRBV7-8 TGTGCCAGCAGCTCGCTAGCGGGAGTAACAGATACGCAGTATTTT CASSSLAGVTDTQYF
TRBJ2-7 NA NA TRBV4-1 TGCGCCAGCAGCCAAGCGCGCGGACAACTTTACGAGCAGTACTTC CASSQARGQLYEQYF
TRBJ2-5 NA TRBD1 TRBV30 TGTGCCTGGACTAGGGGGCTGGGAGAGTTCAGGGAAGAGACCCAGTACTTC CAWTRGLGEFREETQYF
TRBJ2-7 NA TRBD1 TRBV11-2 TGTGCCAGCAGCTTAGGGGTCCAGGGGACAGAGACCTACGAGCAGTACTTC CASSLGVQGTETYEQYF
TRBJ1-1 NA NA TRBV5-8 TGTGCCAGCAGCTCCCTGAGGGGGACCTACACTGAAGCTTTCTTT CASSSLRGTYTEAFF
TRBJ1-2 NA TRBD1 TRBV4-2 TGTGCCAGCAGCCAAGGGACAGGAGAGATATATGGCTACACCTTC CASSQGTGEIYGYTF
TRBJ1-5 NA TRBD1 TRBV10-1 TGCGCCAGGGGGGACAGGAAAGTAGGTCAGCCCCAGCATTTT CARGDRKVGQPQHF
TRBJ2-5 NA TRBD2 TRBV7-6 TGTGCCAGCAGCCGGACCGGGACTAGCGGGAGGGCTTGGGGGACCCAGTACTTC CASSRTGTSGRAWGTQYF
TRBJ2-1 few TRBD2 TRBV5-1 TGCGCCAGCAGCTTACTAGCGCCGTACAATGAGCAGTTCTTC CASSLLAPYNEQFF
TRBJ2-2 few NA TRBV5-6 TGTGCCAGCAGACAGGTACCGAACACCGGGGAGCTGTTTTTT CASRQVPNTGELFF
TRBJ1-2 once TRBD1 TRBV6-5 TGTGCCAGCAGTTACTCGAGGGGGCATGGGTATGGCTACACCTTC CASSYSRGHGYGYTF
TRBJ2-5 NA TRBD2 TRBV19 TGTGCCACGACTAGCGGGAAGTACCAAGAGACCCAGTACTTC CATTSGKYQETQYF
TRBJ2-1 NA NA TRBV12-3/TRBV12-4 TGTGCCAGCAGTTTAGTTGGTAGTGAGCAGTTCTTC CASSLVGSEQFF
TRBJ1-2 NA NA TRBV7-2 TGTGCCAGCAGCTTAGGTGGGGGGAACTATGGCTACACCTTC CASSLGGGNYGYTF
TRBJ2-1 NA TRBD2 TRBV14 TGTGCCAGCAGATTCTCCGGGACTAGCGGATACAATGAGCAGTTCTTC CASRFSGTSGYNEQFF
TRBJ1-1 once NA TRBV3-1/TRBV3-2 TGTGCCAGCAGTGGCGGTTTGAACACTGAAGCTTTCTTT CASSGGLNTEAFF
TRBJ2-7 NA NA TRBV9 TGTGCCAGCAGCGTAGGGGGCTCCTCCTACGAGCAGTACTTC CASSVGGSSYEQYF
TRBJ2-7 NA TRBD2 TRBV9 TGTGCCAGCACCCCAGGGCTAGCGGGAGGGGACTACGAGCAGTACTTC CASTPGLAGGDYEQYF
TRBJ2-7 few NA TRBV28 TGTGCCAGCAACTCCGGTCCCGAGCAGTACTTC CASNSGPEQYF
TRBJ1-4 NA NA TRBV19 TGTGCCAGTAGTATAGGGCAGGGCTATGAAAAACTGTTTTTT CASSIGQGYEKLFF
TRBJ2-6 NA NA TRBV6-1 TGTGCCAGCAGTGATTGGCGGGGACCGGGGGCCAACGTCCTGACTTTC CASSDWRGPGANVLTF
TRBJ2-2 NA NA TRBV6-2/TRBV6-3 TGTGCCAGCAGTTACCAGGCTGGCGGGACCGGGGAGCTGTTTTTT CASSYQAGGTGELFF
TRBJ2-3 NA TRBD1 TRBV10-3 TGTGCCATCAGTGAGCCGCCGGGACAGATCAGCAAAGACACAGATACGCAGTATTTT CAISEPPGQISKDTDTQYF
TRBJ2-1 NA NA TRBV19 TGTGCCAGTAGTATTGGGGACTCCGTTTACAATGAGCAGTTCTTC CASSIGDSVYNEQFF
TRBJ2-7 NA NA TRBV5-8 TGTGCCAGCAGCGTCGTACAGGGTACCGAGCAGTACTTC CASSVVQGTEQYF
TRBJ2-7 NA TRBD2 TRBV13 TGTGCCAGCAGCTCAATTGGGACTAGCGGGACCGACCCGGGGGAGCAGTACTTC CASSSIGTSGTDPGEQYF
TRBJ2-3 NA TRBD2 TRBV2 TGTGCCGCTCGACTGATAGGGACTAGCGGGAGATCTTTTCGCACAGATACGCAGTATTTT CAARLIGTSGRSFRTDTQYF